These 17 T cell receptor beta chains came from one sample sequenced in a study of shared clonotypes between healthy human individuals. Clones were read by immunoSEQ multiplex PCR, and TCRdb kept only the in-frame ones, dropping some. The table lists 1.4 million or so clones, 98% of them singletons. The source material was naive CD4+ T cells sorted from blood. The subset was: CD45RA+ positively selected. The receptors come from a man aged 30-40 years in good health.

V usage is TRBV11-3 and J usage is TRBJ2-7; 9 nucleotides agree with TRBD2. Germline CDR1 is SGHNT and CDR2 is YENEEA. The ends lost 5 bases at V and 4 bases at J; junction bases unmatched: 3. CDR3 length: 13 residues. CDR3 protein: CASSIAGEYEQYF. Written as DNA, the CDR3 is TGTGCCAGCAGCATAGCGGGAGAGTACGAGCAGTACTTC.

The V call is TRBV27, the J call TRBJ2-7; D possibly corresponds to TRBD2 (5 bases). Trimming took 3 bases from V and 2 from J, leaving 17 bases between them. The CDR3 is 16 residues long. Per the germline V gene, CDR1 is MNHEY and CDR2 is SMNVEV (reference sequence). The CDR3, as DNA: TGTGCCAGCAGTTTCCGAGGGTCCCCTGGAGCCTACGAGCAGTACTTC. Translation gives CASSFRGSPGAYEQYF.

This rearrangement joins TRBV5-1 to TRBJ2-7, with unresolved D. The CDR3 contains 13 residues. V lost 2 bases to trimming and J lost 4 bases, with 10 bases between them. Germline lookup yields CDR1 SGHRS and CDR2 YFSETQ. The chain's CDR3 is CASSFTRRYEQYF. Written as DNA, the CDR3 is TGCGCCAGCAGCTTCACTCGGAGATACGAGCAGTACTTC.

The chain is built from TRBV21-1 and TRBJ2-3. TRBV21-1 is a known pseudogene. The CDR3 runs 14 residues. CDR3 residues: CASSPGAHTDTQYF. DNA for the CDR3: TGTGCCAGCAGCCCTGGCGCACACACAGATACGCAGTATTTT.

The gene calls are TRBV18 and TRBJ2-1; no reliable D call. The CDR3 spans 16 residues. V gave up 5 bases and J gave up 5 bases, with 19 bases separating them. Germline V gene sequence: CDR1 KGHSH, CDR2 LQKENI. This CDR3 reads CASSELPGKLNNEQFF. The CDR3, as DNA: TGTGCCAGCTCAGAGCTGCCAGGTAAACTTAACAATGAGCAGTTCTTC.

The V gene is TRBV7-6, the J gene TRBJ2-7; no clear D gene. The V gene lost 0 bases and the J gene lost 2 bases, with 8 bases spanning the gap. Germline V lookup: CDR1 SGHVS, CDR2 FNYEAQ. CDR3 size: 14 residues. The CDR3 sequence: CASSLAVATYEQYF. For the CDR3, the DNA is TGTGCCAGCAGCTTAGCGGTGGCCACCTACGAGCAGTACTTC.

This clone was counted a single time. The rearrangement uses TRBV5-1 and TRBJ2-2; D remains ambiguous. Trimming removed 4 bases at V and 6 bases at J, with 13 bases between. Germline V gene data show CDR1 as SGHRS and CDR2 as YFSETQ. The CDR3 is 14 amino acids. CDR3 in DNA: TGCGCCAGCAGCAAAGTCCGAAGGCCCGGGGAGCTGTTTTTT. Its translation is CASSKVRRPGELFF.

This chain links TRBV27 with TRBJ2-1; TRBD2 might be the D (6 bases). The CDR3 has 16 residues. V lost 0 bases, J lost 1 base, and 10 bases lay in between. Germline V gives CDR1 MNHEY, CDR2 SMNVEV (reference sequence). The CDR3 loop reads CASSLSRGRSYNEQFF. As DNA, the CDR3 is TGTGCCAGCAGTTTATCACGGGGGAGGTCCTACAATGAGCAGTTCTTC.

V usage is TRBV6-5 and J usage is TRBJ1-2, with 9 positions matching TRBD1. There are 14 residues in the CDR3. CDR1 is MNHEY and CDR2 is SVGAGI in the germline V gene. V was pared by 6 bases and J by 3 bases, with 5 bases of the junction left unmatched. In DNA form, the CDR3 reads TGTGCCAGCAGCCCCAGGACAGGGGACTATGGCTACACCTTC. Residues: CASSPRTGDYGYTF.

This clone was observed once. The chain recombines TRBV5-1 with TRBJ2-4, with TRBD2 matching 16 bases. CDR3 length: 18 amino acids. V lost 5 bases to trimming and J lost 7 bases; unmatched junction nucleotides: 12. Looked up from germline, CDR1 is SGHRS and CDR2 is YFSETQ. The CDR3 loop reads CASSPPGLAGGSPNIQYF. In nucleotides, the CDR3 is TGCGCCAGCAGTCCACCGGGACTAGCGGGAGGGTCCCCCAACATTCAGTACTTC.

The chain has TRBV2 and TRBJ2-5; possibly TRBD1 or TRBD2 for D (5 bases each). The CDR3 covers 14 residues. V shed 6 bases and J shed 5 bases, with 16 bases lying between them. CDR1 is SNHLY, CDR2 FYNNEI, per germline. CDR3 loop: CASSPGTRWETQYF. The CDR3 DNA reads TGTGCCAGCAGCCCAGGGACCCGGTGGGAGACCCAGTACTTC.

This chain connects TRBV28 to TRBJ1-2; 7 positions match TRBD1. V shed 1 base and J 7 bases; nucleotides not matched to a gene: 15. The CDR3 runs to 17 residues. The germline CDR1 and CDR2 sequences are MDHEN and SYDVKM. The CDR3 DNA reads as TGTGCCAGCAGTTTATCTCCGTTCGGGCTCCGGGACAGTGGCTACACCTTC. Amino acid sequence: CASSLSPFGLRDSGYTF.

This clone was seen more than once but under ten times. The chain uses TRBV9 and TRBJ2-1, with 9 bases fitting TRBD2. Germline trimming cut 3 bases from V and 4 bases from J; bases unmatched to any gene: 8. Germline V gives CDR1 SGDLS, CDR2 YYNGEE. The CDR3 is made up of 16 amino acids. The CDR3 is CASSERGTSTYNEQFF. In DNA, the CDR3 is TGTGCCAGCAGCGAACGGGGGACTAGCACATACAATGAGCAGTTCTTC.

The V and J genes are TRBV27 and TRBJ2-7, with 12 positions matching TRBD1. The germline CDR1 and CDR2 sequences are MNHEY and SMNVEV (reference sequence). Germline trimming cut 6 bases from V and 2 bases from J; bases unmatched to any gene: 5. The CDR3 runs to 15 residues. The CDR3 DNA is TGTGCCAGCAGACTTGGGACAGGGGGCCCCTACGAGCAGTACTTC. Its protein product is CASRLGTGGPYEQYF.

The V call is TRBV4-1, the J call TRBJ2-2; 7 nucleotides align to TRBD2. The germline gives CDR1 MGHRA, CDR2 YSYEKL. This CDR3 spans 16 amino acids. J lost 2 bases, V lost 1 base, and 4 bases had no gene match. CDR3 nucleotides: TGCGCCAGCAGCCAAGCGGGACTACCAAACACCGGGGAGCTGTTTTTT. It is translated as CASSQAGLPNTGELFF.

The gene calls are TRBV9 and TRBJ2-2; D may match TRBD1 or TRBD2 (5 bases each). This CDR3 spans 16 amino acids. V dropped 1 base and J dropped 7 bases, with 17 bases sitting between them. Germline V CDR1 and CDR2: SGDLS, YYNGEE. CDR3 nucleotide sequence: TGTGCCAGCAGCGTATCGGCAGGGAGTGACAACGGGGAGCTGTTTTTT. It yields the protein CASSVSAGSDNGELFF.

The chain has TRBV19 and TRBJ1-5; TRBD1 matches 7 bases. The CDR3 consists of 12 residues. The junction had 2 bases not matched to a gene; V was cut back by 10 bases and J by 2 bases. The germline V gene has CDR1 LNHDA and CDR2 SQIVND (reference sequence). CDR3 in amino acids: CATDRGNQPQHF. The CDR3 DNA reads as TGTGCCACCGACAGGGGCAATCAGCCCCAGCATTTT. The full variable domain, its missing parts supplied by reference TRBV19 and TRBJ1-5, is DGGITQSPKYLFRKEGQNVTLSCEQNLNHDAMYWYRQDPGQGLRLIYYSQIVNDFQKGDIAEGYSVSREKKESFPLTVTSAQKNPTAFYLCATDRGNQPQHFGDGTRLSIL.